This T cell receptor (beta chain) was profiled in a study of blood T cell repertoires in COVID-19. Background on the study: Samples taken during acute and convalescent COVID-19 were collected in the United States, Italy and Spain.

In the authors' methods: By means of reference gene primer amplification, nucleated cell counts were estimated. Sequencing used immunoSEQ multiplex PCR; TCRdb keeps in-frame clones, though not all of them. From that table come the V and J calls and clone size; the DNA was used to work out D and trimming. The repertoire holds around 46,000 clones, 80% to 90% seen once, with 2% to 2.5% in the top ten. In Seattle, patients joined the study during active infection and were tracked longitudinally. This CDR3 has 14 amino acids. CDR1 and CDR2 from the germline V gene are MNHGY and SVAAGI. Trimming removed 5 bases at V and 6 bases at J, with 17 bases between.

The source is an elderly woman with COVID-19, enrolled during active disease. The V and J genes are TRBV6-9 and TRBJ2-7, with D maybe TRBD1 (7 bases). Input material: peripheral blood. DNA of the CDR3: TGTGCCAGCAGTCGGCCTCGACAGGGAGGCGAGCAGTACTTC. Amino acid sequence: CASSRPRQGGEQYF.